This T cell receptor (beta chain) emerged from a study of monozygotic twins with inflammatory bowel disease (dated 2019 in TCRdb). About the full investigation: The complete study included about 28 monozygotic twin pairs: 19 IBD-discordant Danish pairs and nine German pairs, of which four were IBD-concordant and five were IBD-discordant. The search for disease-associated traits relied mainly on comparing IBD patients with their genetically identical healthy co-twins within discordant pairs. Each individual had, on average, about 151 000 unique TCRalpha sequences and 181 000 unique TCRbeta sequences available for analysis. Summary of the overall study and its limitations: IBD patients shared fewer clonotypes with other individuals than healthy twins did, most markedly in patients showing signs of disease activity. The results gave no support for a single strong signal or clonotype linked to IBD. Different T cell subtypes could not be distinguished in the analysis. Concordant and discordant twins showed no difference in repertoire similarity, possibly because of limited statistical power. Differing immunosuppressive treatments among patients may have added background noise and inter-individual variability to the repertoires. Measured by the inverse Simpson index, TCRbeta repertoire diversity was lower in IBD patients than in their healthy co-twins.

The library was made by 5' RACE. For each TCR library, approximately 3,700 ng of total RNA was used. For each sample, cDNA synthesis with SMARTScribe reverse transcriptase was split into eight separate reactions. During cDNA synthesis, unique molecular identifiers containing a 6-nucleotide sample barcode were introduced by template switching. TCRalpha and TCRbeta cDNA was amplified by two nested PCRs of about 15 and 9 cycles, with bead purification after each PCR. Before amplification, the cDNA was treated with uracil DNA-glycosylase and purified using the QIAquick PCR purification kit. The second PCR added Illumina TruSeq-compatible adapters along with sample-specific barcodes. TapeStation and Qubit were used to check library quality and concentration, and roughly 4.8 ng of each library went into the pool. The pooled libraries were sequenced with 2 x 100 bp reads and custom sequencing primers on an Illumina HiSeq2500 single-index Rapid Run. Per the original workflow: PCR and sequencing errors were corrected by UMI-based consensus assembly using MiGEC version 1.2.6. MiXCR version 2.1.1 was used to carry out V(D)J alignment, clonotype assembly and CDR3 extraction. Normalisation of gene usage, clonotype sharing and MAIT/NKT TCR abundance was achieved by analysing the top 1000, 10 000 and 20 000 clonotypes per sample. After downsampling to 27 000 UMIs, diversity was calculated as the inverse Simpson index using the vegan R package. Paired Mann-Whitney U tests on discordant twin pairs were used, with Benjamini-Hochberg multiple-testing correction. Each entry corresponds to one CDR3 protein sequence from reads that TCRdb reprocessed, and DNA is not given. The V and J calls shown here were made by TCRdb, not taken from the authors' results. The table of this sample itemizes approximately 400,000 distinct CDR3 sequences. The ten largest clones add up to 2% to 3% of the sample.

From its cysteine to its phenylalanine, the CDR3 spans 14 amino acids. No DNA is given. CDR1 and CDR2 are drawn from the germline V gene (reference sequence): SEHNR, FQNEAQ. As regards this clonotype: It has no known antigen specificity.

A roughly 2.7 ml peripheral blood sample was drawn into PAXgene tubes per donor and stored at -80°C. Total RNA was isolated from whole blood with the PAXgene blood miRNA kit on an automated QIAcube, without T cell sorting. Peripheral blood from monozygotic twin pairs who were concordant or discordant for inflammatory bowel disease underwent deep TCRalpha and TCRbeta repertoire profiling using unique molecular barcoding. Smoking habits were recorded for all twin pairs, and individuals were classified as current, former or never smokers. Rearrangement joined TRBV7-9 to TRBJ1-1; TCRdb returns TRBD1, unconfirmable since there is no DNA. This TCR came from a human donor with ulcerative colitis or Crohn's disease, or a healthy co-twin of an affected twin (not recorded which). Sample: blood. The CDR3 loop reads CASSSTRKGTEAFF.